These T cell receptor beta chains were read from a single sample in a study of response to subunit inactivated influenza vaccine. Using its own MiXCR run on the RT-PCR reads, TCRdb lists one record per CDR3 protein. The data hold 550,000 to 600,000 distinct CDR3 sequences, with about 10% observed a single time. This sample comprised PBMCs from blood, obtained on the day of vaccination. These receptors were taken from a man in his fifties or sixties who received an inactivated influenza vaccine. Each CDR3 is given with its conserved first and last residue. D genes are given only for firm matches. The size of a clone is reported for some rows only, either as once, few or many, or as a class for expanded clones.

d_gene	abundance	v_gene	j_gene	CDR3aa	CDR3nt
-	few	TRBV5-1	TRBJ2-2	CASSRAVRGPNTGELFF	TGCGCCAGCAGCAGAGCTGTGCGGGGACCAAACACCGGGGAGCTGTTTTTT
-	-	TRBV12-3/TRBV12-4	TRBJ1-5	CASSFGPLDTRLYSNQPQHF	TGTGCCAGCAGTTTTGGGCCTTTGGACACCAGGCTTTATAGCAATCAGCCCCAGCATTTT
-	-	TRBV20-1	TRBJ2-4	CSARKHPLAKNIQYF	TGCAGTGCGAGGAAGCACCCCCTAGCCAAAAACATTCAGTACTTC
-	few	TRBV7-9	TRBJ2-6	CASSWSSGANVLTF	TGTGCCAGCAGTTGGAGCTCTGGGGCCAACGTCCTGACTTTC
TRBD1	-	TRBV5-6	TRBJ1-6	CASSFLGTANSPLHF	TGTGCCAGCAGCTTCCTCGGGACAGCCAATTCACCCCTCCACTTT
-	-	TRBV18	TRBJ2-1	CASSPLFGEAKNEQFF	TGTGCCAGCTCACCACTGTTCGGGGAAGCCAAAAATGAGCAGTTCTTC
TRBD1	few	TRBV20-1	TRBJ2-5	CSARDYYRDRGYQETQYF	TGCAGTGCTAGAGATTACTATAGGGACAGGGGGTACCAAGAGACCCAGTACTTC
TRBD1	few	TRBV7-2	TRBJ1-4	CASSAQGYEKLFF	TGTGCCAGCAGCGCACAGGGGTATGAAAAACTGTTTTTT
-	-	TRBV29-1	TRBJ2-3	CSVEARTDTQYF	TGCAGCGTTGAAGCCAGAACAGATACGCAGTATTTT
TRBD2	many	TRBV4-1	TRBJ2-2	CASSQRLAAGVTNTGELFF	TGCGCCAGCAGCCAGCGACTAGCGGCAGGGGTAACGAACACCGGGGAGCTGTTTTTT
TRBD1	few	TRBV20-1	TRBJ2-3	CSAHLAGTGVADTQYF	TGCAGTGCCCACTTAGCCGGGACAGGGGTCGCAGATACGCAGTATTTT
TRBD2	many	TRBV25-1	TRBJ2-1	CASRTSGTSYNEQFF	TGTGCCAGCAGGACTAGCGGGACCTCCTACAATGAGCAGTTCTTT
-	few	TRBV3-1	TRBJ1-2	CASTKADGYGYTF	TGTGCCAGCACCAAAGCAGATGGCTATGGCTACACCTTC
-	few	TRBV18	TRBJ2-1	CASSPLGLEINEQFF	TGTGCCAGCTCACCACTGGGACTGGAGATTAATGAGCAGTTCTTC
-	many	TRBV20-1	TRBJ1-3	CSARGDVVAGNTIYF	TGCAGTGCTAGGGGGGACGTAGTGGCCGGAAACACCATATATTTT
-	-	TRBV11-3	TRBJ2-1	CASSLGSEREQFF	TGTGCCAGCAGCTTAGGCTCAGAGCGTGAGCAGTTCTTC
TRBD1	-	TRBV10-3	TRBJ2-7	CAISGTPGQGSYEQYF	TGTGCCATCAGTGGCACACCGGGACAGGGCTCCTACGAGCAGTACTTC
-	few	TRBV12-3/TRBV12-4	TRBJ1-5	CASSFDGINQPQHF	TGTGCCAGCAGTTTCGACGGTATCAATCAGCCCCAGCATTTT
-	-	TRBV5-1	TRBJ2-7	CASSLEIAEPYEQYF	TGCGCCAGCAGCTTGGAGATAGCGGAACCTTACGAGCAGTACTTC
-	many	TRBV4-3	TRBJ2-1	CASSQDPRRVRYNEQFF	TGCGCCAGCAGCCAAGATCCTCGAAGGGTGAGATACAATGAGCAGTTCTTC
-	few	TRBV6-1	TRBJ1-4	CASSRGQQGEKLFF	TGTGCCAGCAGTCGCGGCCAGCAGGGTGAAAAACTGTTTTTT
TRBD2	few	TRBV10-3	TRBJ2-7	CATTSGVAYEQYF	TGTGCCACAACTAGCGGGGTTGCCTACGAGCAGTACTTC
-	-	TRBV3-1	TRBJ2-2	CASSQVFLLAGELFF	TGTGCCAGCAGCCAAGTTTTTTTGCTCGCCGGGGAGCTGTTTTTT
-	few	TRBV29-1	TRBJ2-7	CSVGGGRGGVDEQYF	TGCAGCGTTGGAGGGGGAAGGGGCGGCGTCGACGAGCAGTACTTC
-	-	TRBV25-1	TRBJ1-1	CASSETTRLGTEAFF	TGTGCCAGCAGTGAAACTACCAGGTTGGGCACTGAAGCTTTCTTT
TRBD2	many	TRBV6-5	TRBJ2-1	CAVAGGNNEQFF	TGTGCCGTAGCGGGAGGGAACAATGAGCAGTTCTTC
-	-	TRBV24-1	TRBJ2-7	CATSDFNRGEQYF	TGTGCCACCAGTGATTTTAACCGGGGCGAGCAGTACTTC
TRBD2	few	TRBV12-3/TRBV12-4	TRBJ2-3	CASSLRGTSGGVTDTQYF	TGTGCCAGCAGTTTACGCGGGACTAGCGGGGGAGTCACAGATACGCAGTATTTT
-	many	TRBV4-3	TRBJ2-1	CASSHGPGYNEQFF	TGCGCCAGCAGCCACGGACCCGGATACAATGAGCAGTTCTTC
TRBD1	few	TRBV14	TRBJ2-7	CASSQDLGRGSYEQYF	TGTGCCAGCAGCCAAGATCTAGGCAGGGGGTCGTACGAGCAGTACTTC
-	-	TRBV4-2	TRBJ1-2	CASSHGPGHGYTF	TGTGCCAGCAGCCACGGGCCAGGGCATGGCTACACCTTC
TRBD1	many	TRBV7-6	TRBJ1-2	CASSSYRGGYTF	TGTGCCAGCAGCAGTTACAGGGGAGGCTACACCTTC
TRBD1	-	TRBV7-9	TRBJ2-5	CASSSDRAAGTQYF	TGTGCCAGCAGCTCAGACAGGGCCGCTGGGACCCAGTACTTC
-	few	TRBV29-1	TRBJ1-2	CSAGGPGLGYTF	TGCAGCGCCGGGGGGCCTGGGCTAGGCTACACCTTC
-	few	TRBV19	TRBJ2-1	CASSITSARVSYNEQFF	TGTGCCAGTAGTATAACGTCCGCTAGAGTGTCCTACAATGAGCAGTTCTTC
-	-	TRBV10-3	TRBJ1-6	CAIRTGRNNSPLHF	TGTGCCATCAGGACGGGACGGAATAATTCACCCCTCCACTTT
-	-	TRBV29-1	TRBJ2-7	CSVGFGETYEQYF	TGCAGCGTTGGGTTCGGGGAAACCTACGAGCAGTACTTC
-	few	TRBV15	TRBJ2-1	CATSRDLWGAANEQFF	TGTGCCACCAGCAGAGATCTTTGGGGGGCGGCGAATGAGCAGTTCTTC
-	few	TRBV19	TRBJ2-6	CASGQAGANVLTF	TGTGCCAGTGGGCAGGCTGGGGCCAACGTCCTGACTTTC
-	few	TRBV28	TRBJ2-4	CASSGGAQGNIQYF	TGTGCCAGCAGTGGTGGCGCCCAAGGGAACATTCAGTACTTC
-	many	TRBV12-3/TRBV12-4	TRBJ2-2	CASRAGTGELFF	TGTGCCAGCAGGGCGGGGACCGGGGAGCTGTTTTTT
-	-	TRBV5-1	TRBJ2-3	CASSLVQFGDTQYF	TGCGCCAGCAGCTTGGTACAGTTCGGAGATACGCAGTATTTT
TRBD2	many	TRBV10-3	TRBJ2-5	CAISESGEGPIEYQETQYF	TGTGCCATCAGTGAGTCGGGGGAGGGCCCAATTGAATACCAAGAGACCCAGTACTTC
-	many	TRBV5-6	TRBJ1-1	CASSSNTEAFF	TGTGCCAGCAGCTCGAACACTGAAGCTTTCTTT
-	-	TRBV6-1	TRBJ2-1	CASTEEGSNLIHNEQFF	TGTGCCAGCACCGAGGAGGGCTCCAACCTTATTCACAATGAGCAGTTCTTC
-	-	TRBV18	TRBJ2-2	CASSPVTENTGELFF	TGTGCCAGCTCACCCGTGACAGAAAACACCGGGGAGCTGTTTTTT
-	-	TRBV5-1	TRBJ1-1	CASSLEGPEAFF	TGCGCCAGCAGCTTAGAGGGCCCTGAAGCTTTCTTT
-	few	TRBV3-1	TRBJ2-5	CASSYRDGTETQYF	TGTGCCAGCAGCTACCGGGACGGAACGGAGACCCAGTACTTC